The 5 T cell receptor beta chains listed next were all sequenced from one sample in a study of T cell changes during pregnancy in multiple sclerosis. Produced via immunoSEQ multiplex PCR; TCRdb's table is partial and in-frame only. This sample carries about 100,000 clones, about nine tenths of them seen once, and the ten largest clones take around 3%. This specimen consisted of peripheral blood, obtained in the second trimester of pregnancy. These receptors were collected from a female donor with multiple sclerosis, enrolled in a pregnancy study.

The chain has TRBV28 and TRBJ2-5; TRBD1 matches 7 bases. With 7 bases clipped from V and 5 bases from J, the junction kept 13 bases outside the gene matches. This CDR3 has 15 amino acids. Per the germline V gene, CDR1 is MDHEN and CDR2 is SYDVKM. The CDR3 sequence: CASTLISTRGETQYF. For the CDR3, the DNA is TGTGCCAGCACTTTGATTAGTACCAGGGGGGAGACCCAGTACTTC. The whole variable domain, remainder taken from reference TRBV28 and TRBJ2-5, is DVKVTQSSRYLVKRTGEKVFLECVQDMDHENMFWYRQDPGLGLRLIYFSYDVKMKEKGDIPEGYSVSREKKERFSLILESASTNQTSMYLCASTLISTRGETQYFGPGTRLLVL.

The J gene is TRBJ2-3, the V gene TRBV28, with D possibly being TRBD2 (6 bases). The germline V gene encodes CDR1 MDHEN and CDR2 SYDVKM. The CDR3 loop spans 17 amino acids. The V and J ends lost 5 bases and 2 bases respectively, with 20 bases between them. CDR3 loop: CASSTPVGGVLTDTQYF. In DNA, the CDR3 is TGTGCCAGCAGTACCCCGGTCGGGGGTGTTCTCACAGATACGCAGTATTTT.

CDR3 in amino acids: CASSVRGYNEQFF. The CDR3 DNA reads TGTGCCAGTAGTGTACGGGGTTACAATGAGCAGTTCTTC. The chain carries TRBV19 and TRBJ2-1, with D tentatively TRBD2 (5 bases). Per germline, CDR1 LNHDA and CDR2 SQIVND (reference sequence). Between the trimmed V and J ends, which lost 5 bases and 4 bases, there was a span of 9 bases. This CDR3 spans 13 amino acids. Drawing the rest from reference TRBV19 and TRBJ2-1, the complete variable domain is DGGITQSPKYLFRKEGQNVTLSCEQNLNHDAMYWYRQDPGQGLRLIYYSQIVNDFQKGDIAEGYSVSREKKESFPLTVTSAQKNPTAFYLCASSVRGYNEQFFGPGTRLTVL.

The chain uses TRBV28 and TRBJ2-4, with D perhaps TRBD1 (5 bases). This CDR3 region has 16 residues. Trimming shortened V by 2 bases and J by 0 bases, and 11 bases separated the two germline ends. Germline V gene data show CDR1 as MDHEN and CDR2 as SYDVKM. CDR3 loop: CASSLGANLAKNIQYF. CDR3 sequence (DNA): TGTGCCAGCAGTTTAGGGGCGAATCTAGCCAAAAACATTCAGTACTTC.

The V and J genes are TRBV27 and TRBJ1-2; TRBD1 matches 7 bases. Looked up from germline, CDR1 is MNHEY and CDR2 is SMNVEV (reference sequence). The CDR3 is made up of 16 amino acids. The trim removed 10 bases at V and 4 bases at J, leaving 18 bases unmatched. CDR3 sequence (DNA): TGTGCCACCAAGATTGCCGGCGACAGGGCCTTCTATGGCTACACCTTC. The encoded protein is CATKIAGDRAFYGYTF.